These T cell receptor beta chains were read from a single sample in a study of CDR3 diversity in severe acne. TCRdb independently ran MiXCR on the PCR reads; one entry per CDR3 protein. The sample holds more than 80,000 distinct CDR3 sequences, 49% seen once. The sample consisted of blood. These receptors originate from a male donor with severe acne vulgaris. Both conserved end residues are part of each CDR3. D genes are given only for firm matches.

V	J	D	CDR3
TRBV29-1	TRBJ1-4	TRBD1	CSVENRGLFF
TRBV20-1	TRBJ2-2	TRBD2	CSARDGTSGGELFF
TRBV19	TRBJ2-7	TRBD2	CASSIGTSGSYEQYF
TRBV2	TRBJ2-5	TRBD1	CASSTGTGEQYF
TRBV27	TRBJ1-1	.	CASSLSSLFGTEAFF
TRBV7-9	TRBJ2-2	.	CARVRNTGELFF
TRBV6-6	TRBJ1-2	.	CASSYLEYYGYTF
TRBV6-5	TRBJ2-3	TRBD2	CASSYLAGSHTQYF
TRBV25-1	TRBJ1-3	.	CASTGTTSGNTIYF
TRBV7-6	TRBJ2-3	TRBD1	CASSPPGQGVYF
TRBV6-2/TRBV6-3	TRBJ2-5	.	CASNRAGSLETQYF
TRBV4-2	TRBJ2-7	TRBD2	CASSHSGAGGYEQYF
TRBV27	TRBJ2-3	TRBD1	CASSWTGSDTQYF
TRBV7-4	TRBJ2-1	.	CASSFYICSARDLGGGPSYNGQFF
TRBV10-3	TRBJ2-1	.	CAVQLAGLNEQFF
TRBV10-3	TRBJ2-2	.	CAISRDSDFTGELFF